This T cell receptor (beta chain) was retrieved from a study of Graves' ophthalmopathy and Graves' hyperthyroidism. The CDR3 is 14 amino acids. Germline V gene data show CDR1 as ENHRY and CDR2 as SYGVKD. V lost 3 bases, J lost 11 bases, and 12 bases stayed unmatched. TCR beta CDR3 regions were amplified from RNA transcripts. RT-PCR was first run with HTBI primers, then multiplex PCR in a second round. TCRdb reprocessed the multiplex PCR reads with MiXCR, giving one entry per CDR3 protein. The sample yields about 740,000 distinct CDR3 sequences, around 40% seen once. Diagnosis relied on clinical symptoms, serum thyroxine, TRAb, thyroid ultrasound and orbital computed tomography.

This clonotype was obtained from an adult man with Graves' ophthalmopathy. The chain employs TRBV10-3 and TRBJ2-5, with 7 bases aligning to TRBD1. The sample was peripheral blood. CDR3 protein: CAISEATGRDTQYF. As DNA, the CDR3 is TGTGCCATCAGTGAAGCGACAGGGAGAGATACGCAGTACTTC.